This T cell receptor (beta chain) was recorded in a study of chemoradiotherapy in HPV16-positive cancers. The method was immunoSEQ multiplex PCR; TCRdb's version includes in-frame clones alone and lacks a portion of them. The sample carries 7,500 to 10,000 clones, 90% to 95% recorded once. Findings of the study overall: Non-HPV-specific T cells did not expand in tumors during treatment, whereas candidate HPV-specific clones and E7-related motifs did. In HPV16-positive patients, HPV-responsive T-cell expansion tracked better recurrence-free survival.

V gave up 2 bases and J gave up 1 base; unmatched junction bases: 10. This CDR3 is built from 18 residues. Per the germline V gene, CDR1 is MDHEN and CDR2 is SYDVKM. On this clone: Its matching antigen is unknown.

Over chemoradiotherapy, repertoires were sampled more than once. The J gene is TRBJ1-4, the V gene TRBV28; 7 nucleotides match TRBD1. The sequence was collected from a human donor with HPV-associated anogenital cancer. Specimen: blood, collected from a patient who underwent chemoradiotherapy. CDR3 in DNA: TGTGCCAGCAGTTTAGTAACCCCTACAGGGGTAACTAATGAAAAACTGTTTTTT. Protein product: CASSLVTPTGVTNEKLFF.